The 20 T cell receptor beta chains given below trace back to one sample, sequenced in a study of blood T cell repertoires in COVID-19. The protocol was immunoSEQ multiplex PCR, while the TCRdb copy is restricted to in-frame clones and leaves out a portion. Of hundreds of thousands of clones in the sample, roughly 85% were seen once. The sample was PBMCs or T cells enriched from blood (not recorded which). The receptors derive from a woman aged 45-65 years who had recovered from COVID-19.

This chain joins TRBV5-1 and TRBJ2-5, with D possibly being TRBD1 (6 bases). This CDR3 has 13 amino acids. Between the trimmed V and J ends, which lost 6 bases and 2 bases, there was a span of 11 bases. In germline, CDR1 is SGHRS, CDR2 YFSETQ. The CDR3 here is CASNRDRQETQYF. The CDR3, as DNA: TGCGCCAGCAACAGGGACCGTCAAGAGACCCAGTACTTC.

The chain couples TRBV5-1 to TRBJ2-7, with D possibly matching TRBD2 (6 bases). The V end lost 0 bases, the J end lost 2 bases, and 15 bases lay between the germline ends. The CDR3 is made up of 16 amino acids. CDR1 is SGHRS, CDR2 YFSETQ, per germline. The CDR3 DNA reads TGCGCCAGCAGCTTGGATCGGTGGGACTTGACCTACGAGCAGTACTTC. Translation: CASSLDRWDLTYEQYF.

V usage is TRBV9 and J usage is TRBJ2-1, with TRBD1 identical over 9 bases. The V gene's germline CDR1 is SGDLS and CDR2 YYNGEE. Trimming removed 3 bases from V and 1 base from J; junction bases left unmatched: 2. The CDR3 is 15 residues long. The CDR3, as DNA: TGTGCCAGCAGCGCGGGACAGGGTTCCTACAATGAGCAGTTCTTC. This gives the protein CASSAGQGSYNEQFF.

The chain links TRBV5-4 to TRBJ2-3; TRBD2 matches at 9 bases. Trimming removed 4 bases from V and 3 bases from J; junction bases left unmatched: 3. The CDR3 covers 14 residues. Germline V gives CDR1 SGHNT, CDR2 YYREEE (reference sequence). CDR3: CASSVSGGTDTQYF. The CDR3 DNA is TGTGCCAGCAGCGTTAGCGGGGGTACAGATACGCAGTATTTT.

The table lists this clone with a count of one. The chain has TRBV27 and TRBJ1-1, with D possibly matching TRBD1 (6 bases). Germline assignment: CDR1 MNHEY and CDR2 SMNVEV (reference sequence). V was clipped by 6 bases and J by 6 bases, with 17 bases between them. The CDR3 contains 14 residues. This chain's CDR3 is CASRGRGFLAEAFF. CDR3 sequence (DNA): TGTGCCAGCAGGGGCAGGGGCTTCCTCGCTGAAGCTTTCTTT.

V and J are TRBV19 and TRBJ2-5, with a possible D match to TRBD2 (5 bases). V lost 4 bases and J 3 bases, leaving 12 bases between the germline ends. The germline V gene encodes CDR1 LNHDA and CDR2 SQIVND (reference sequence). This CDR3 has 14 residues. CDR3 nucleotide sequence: TGTGCCAGTAGTACATACGAGCGGAAAGAGACCCAGTACTTC. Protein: CASSTYERKETQYF.

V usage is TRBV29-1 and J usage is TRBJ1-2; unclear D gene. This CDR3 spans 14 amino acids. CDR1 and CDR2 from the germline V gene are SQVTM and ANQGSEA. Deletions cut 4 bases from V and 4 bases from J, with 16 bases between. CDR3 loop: CSVANRVGGYGYTF. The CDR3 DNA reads TGCAGCGTTGCAAATAGGGTTGGAGGCTATGGCTACACCTTC.

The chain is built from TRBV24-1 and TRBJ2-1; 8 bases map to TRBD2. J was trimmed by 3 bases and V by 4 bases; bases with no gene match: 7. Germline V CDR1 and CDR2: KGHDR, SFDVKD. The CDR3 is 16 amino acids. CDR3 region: CATSDPSSGRYNEQFF. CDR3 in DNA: TGTGCCACCAGTGACCCATCTAGCGGGCGCTACAATGAGCAGTTCTTC.

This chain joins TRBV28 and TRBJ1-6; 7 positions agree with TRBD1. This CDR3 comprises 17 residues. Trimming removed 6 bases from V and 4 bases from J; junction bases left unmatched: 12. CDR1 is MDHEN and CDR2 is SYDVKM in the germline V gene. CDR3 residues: CASRTITNRGYNSPLHF. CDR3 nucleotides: TGTGCCAGCAGAACAATAACCAACAGGGGTTATAATTCACCCCTCCACTTT.

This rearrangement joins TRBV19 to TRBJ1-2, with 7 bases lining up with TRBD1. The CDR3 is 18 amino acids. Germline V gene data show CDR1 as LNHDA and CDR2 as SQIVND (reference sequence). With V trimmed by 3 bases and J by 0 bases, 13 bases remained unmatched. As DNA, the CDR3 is TGTGCCAGTAGTATCCGACAGGGAGATCTGAAGGCTAACTATGGCTACACCTTC. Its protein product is CASSIRQGDLKANYGYTF.

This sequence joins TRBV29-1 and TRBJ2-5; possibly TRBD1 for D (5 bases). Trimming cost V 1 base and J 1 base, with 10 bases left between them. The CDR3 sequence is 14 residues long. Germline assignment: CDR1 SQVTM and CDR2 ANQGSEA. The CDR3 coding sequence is TGCAGCGTTGAAGTCCCGGACACCCAAGAGACCCAGTACTTC. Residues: CSVEVPDTQETQYF.

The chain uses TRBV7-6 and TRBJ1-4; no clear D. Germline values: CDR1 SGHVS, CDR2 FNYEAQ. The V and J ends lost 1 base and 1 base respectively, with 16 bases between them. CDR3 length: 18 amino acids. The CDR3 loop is CASSLGRTSVVTNEKLFF. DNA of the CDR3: TGTGCCAGCAGCTTAGGGAGGACTAGCGTCGTAACTAATGAAAAACTGTTTTTT.

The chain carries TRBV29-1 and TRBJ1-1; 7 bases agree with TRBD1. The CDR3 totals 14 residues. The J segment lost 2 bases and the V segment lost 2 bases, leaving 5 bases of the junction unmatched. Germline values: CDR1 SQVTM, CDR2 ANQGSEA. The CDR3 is CSVEPGQVNTEAFF. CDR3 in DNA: TGCAGCGTTGAACCCGGACAGGTAAACACTGAAGCTTTCTTT.

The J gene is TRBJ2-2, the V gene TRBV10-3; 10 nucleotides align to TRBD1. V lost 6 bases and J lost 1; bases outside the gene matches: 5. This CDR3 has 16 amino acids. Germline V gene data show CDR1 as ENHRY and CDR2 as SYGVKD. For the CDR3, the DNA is TGTGCCATCAGGCCCGGGACAGGGGTGAACACCGGGGAGCTGTTTTTT. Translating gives CAIRPGTGVNTGELFF.

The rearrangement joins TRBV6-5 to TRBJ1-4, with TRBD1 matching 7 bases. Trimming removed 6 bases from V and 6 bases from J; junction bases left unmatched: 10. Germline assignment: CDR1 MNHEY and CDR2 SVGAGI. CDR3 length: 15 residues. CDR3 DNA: TGTGCCAGCAGGAGACAGGGCGATGGATATGAAAAACTGTTTTTT. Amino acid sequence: CASRRQGDGYEKLFF.

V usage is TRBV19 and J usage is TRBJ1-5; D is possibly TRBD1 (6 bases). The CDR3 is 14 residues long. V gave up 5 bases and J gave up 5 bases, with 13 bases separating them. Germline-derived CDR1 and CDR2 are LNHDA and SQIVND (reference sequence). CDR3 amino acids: CASSDYRVDQPQHF. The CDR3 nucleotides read TGTGCCAGTAGTGATTACAGGGTCGATCAGCCCCAGCATTTT. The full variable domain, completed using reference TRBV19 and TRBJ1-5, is DGGITQSPKYLFRKEGQNVTLSCEQNLNHDAMYWYRQDPGQGLRLIYYSQIVNDFQKGDIAEGYSVSREKKESFPLTVTSAQKNPTAFYLCASSDYRVDQPQHFGDGTRLSIL.

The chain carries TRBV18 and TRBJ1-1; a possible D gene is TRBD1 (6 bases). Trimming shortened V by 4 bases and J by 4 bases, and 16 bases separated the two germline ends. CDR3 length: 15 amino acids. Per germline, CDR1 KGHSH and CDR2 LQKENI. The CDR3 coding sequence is TGTGCCAGCTCACAAAACAGGGCTCACTCCACTGAAGCTTTCTTT. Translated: CASSQNRAHSTEAFF. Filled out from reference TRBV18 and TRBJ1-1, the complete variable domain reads NAGVMQNPRHLVRRRGQEARLRCSPMKGHSHVYWYRQLPEEGLKFMVYLQKENIIDESGMPKERFSAEFPKEGPSILRIQQVVRGDSAAYFCASSQNRAHSTEAFFGQGTRLTVV.

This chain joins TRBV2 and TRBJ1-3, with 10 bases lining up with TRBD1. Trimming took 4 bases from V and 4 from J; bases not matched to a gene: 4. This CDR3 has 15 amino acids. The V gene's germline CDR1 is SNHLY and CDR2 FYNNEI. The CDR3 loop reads CASSGGQGFGNTIYF. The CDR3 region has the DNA TGTGCCAGCAGTGGGGGACAGGGGTTCGGAAACACCATATATTTT.

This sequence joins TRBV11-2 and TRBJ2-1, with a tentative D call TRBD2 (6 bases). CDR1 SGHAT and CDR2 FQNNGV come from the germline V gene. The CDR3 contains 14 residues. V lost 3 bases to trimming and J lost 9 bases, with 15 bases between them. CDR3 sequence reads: CASSFTTVGGEQFF. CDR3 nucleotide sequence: TGTGCCAGCAGCTTCACGACTGTGGGAGGTGAGCAGTTCTTC.

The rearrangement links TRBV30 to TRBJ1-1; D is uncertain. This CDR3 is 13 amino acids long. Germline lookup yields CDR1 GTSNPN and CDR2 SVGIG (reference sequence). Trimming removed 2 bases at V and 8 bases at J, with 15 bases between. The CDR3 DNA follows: TGTGCCTGGAGTATATCATCCGGGAACGAAGCTTTCTTT. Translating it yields CAWSISSGNEAFF.